Presented here are 11 T cell receptor beta chains from one specimen sequenced in a study of blood T cell repertoires in COVID-19. TCRdb's copy holds only in-frame clones and misses some; the assay was immunoSEQ multiplex PCR. Here the sample spans about 220,000 clones, 82% being singletons. Material: peripheral blood. The origin of the receptors is a woman in her 70s with COVID-19, enrolled during active disease.

V and J are TRBV2 and TRBJ1-5; 8 bases align to TRBD1. Germline trimming cut 6 bases from V and 5 bases from J; bases unmatched to any gene: 6. Germline V CDR1 and CDR2: SNHLY, FYNNEI. This CDR3 is built from 14 residues. The chain's CDR3 is CASSPDRGHQPQHF. CDR3 DNA: TGTGCCAGCAGCCCCGACAGGGGTCATCAGCCCCAGCATTTT.

For this clone: The sample contains more than one DNA sequence encoding this CDR3. This chain connects TRBV24-1 to TRBJ2-3, with 8 bases identical to TRBD1. This CDR3 is 16 amino acids long. The germline V gene has CDR1 KGHDR and CDR2 SFDVKD. The trim removed 3 bases at V and 0 bases at J, leaving 4 bases unmatched. The CDR3 sequence: CATSDPGQASTDTQYF. Written as DNA, the CDR3 is TGTGCCACCAGTGATCCGGGACAGGCGAGCACAGATACGCAGTATTTT.

As to this clone: One end of the junction fails to match germline, which may point to a read error. The chain couples TRBV2 to TRBJ2-2; TRBD2 matches at 7 bases. Per germline, CDR1 SNHLY and CDR2 FYNNEI. CDR3 length equals 15 residues. The CDR3 nucleotides are TGTGCCAGCAGTCAAGCCGGGACTACTGCCGGGGAGCTGTTTTTT. Translating it yields CASSQAGTTAGELFF. Combining the CDR3 with reference TRBV2 and TRBJ2-2 gives the whole variable domain EPEVTQTPSHQVTQMGQEVILRCVPISNHLYFYWYRQILGQKVEFLVSFYNNEISEKSEIFDDQFSVERPDGSNFTLKIRSTKLEDSAMYFCASSQAGTTAGELFFGEGSRLTVL.

This clone occurred a few times. V and J are TRBV28 and TRBJ2-7, with 7 nucleotides matching TRBD2. This CDR3 is 14 amino acids long. Germline CDR1 reads MDHEN; CDR2 reads SYDVKM. Trimming removed 5 bases from V and 0 bases from J; junction bases left unmatched: 4. The chain's CDR3 is CASSPLATSYEQYF. The CDR3 coding sequence is TGTGCCAGCAGTCCACTAGCGACCTCCTACGAGCAGTACTTC.

V usage is TRBV9 and J usage is TRBJ2-2; D gene unclear. The CDR3 runs 12 residues. V was cut by 0 bases and J by 13 bases, with 10 bases left in between. Per germline, CDR1 SGDLS and CDR2 YYNGEE. The CDR3 nucleotides are TGTGCCAGCAGCGTAGATGGCTTGGCGCTGTTTTTT. Translation gives CASSVDGLALFF. Variable domain in full (rest from reference TRBV9 and TRBJ2-2): DSGVTQTPKHLITATGQRVTLRCSPRSGDLSVYWYQQSLDQGLQFLIQYYNGEERAKGNILERFSAQQFPDLHSELNLSSLELGDSALYFCASSVDGLALFFGEGSRLTVL.

This sequence joins TRBV5-1 and TRBJ2-2; TRBD2 is a possible D gene (6 bases). CDR1 and CDR2 from the germline V gene are SGHRS and YFSETQ. This CDR3 is built from 15 residues. The V end was cut by 2 bases, the J end by 8 bases, with 16 bases between. CDR3 amino acids: CASSLGGEPVGELFF. The CDR3 coding sequence is TGCGCCAGCAGCTTAGGCGGGGAGCCCGTGGGGGAGCTGTTTTTT.

The gene calls are TRBV19 and TRBJ2-1; 12 nucleotides agree with TRBD1. With V trimmed by 3 bases and J by 7 bases, 4 bases remained unmatched. This CDR3 has 15 residues. The germline V gene has CDR1 LNHDA and CDR2 SQIVND (reference sequence). CDR3 in DNA: TGTGCCAGTAGTATTGGGACAGGGGGCGGGAATGAGCAGTTCTTC. Residues: CASSIGTGGGNEQFF.

This chain joins TRBV18 and TRBJ2-1, with D perhaps TRBD2 (6 bases). With 2 bases removed from V and 7 bases from J, the gap between germline ends came to 18 bases. CDR1 is KGHSH and CDR2 is LQKENI in the germline V gene. The CDR3 covers 16 residues. As DNA, the CDR3 is TGTGCCAGCTCACCATGGGTAGCGGAGCTTATGAATGAGCAGTTCTTC. Translation gives CASSPWVAELMNEQFF.

This clone is medium-sized within its sample. The V call is TRBV24-1, the J call TRBJ1-1; 8 bases line up with TRBD1. Looked up from germline, CDR1 is KGHDR and CDR2 is SFDVKD. V was clipped by 9 bases and J by 3 bases; unmatched bases: 11. CDR3 length equals 15 residues. The CDR3 DNA is TGTGCCACCCACAGGGGGAGTTATATAGACACTGAAGCTTTCTTT. This codes for CATHRGSYIDTEAFF.

The rearrangement uses TRBV10-3 and TRBJ2-3, with D perhaps TRBD2 (5 bases). Trimming stripped 6 bases from V and 3 bases from J, with 16 bases between. CDR1 ENHRY and CDR2 SYGVKD come from the germline V gene. CDR3 length: 15 residues. The CDR3: CAIRALGGETDTQYF. The CDR3 nucleotides are TGTGCCATCAGGGCATTAGGAGGAGAAACAGATACGCAGTATTTT.

This chain links TRBV28 with TRBJ1-2, with D unclear. CDR1 MDHEN and CDR2 SYDVKM come from the germline V gene. The length of the CDR3 is 12 residues. V was pared by 8 bases and J by 0 bases, with 7 bases between. DNA of the CDR3: TGTGCCAGCCGTGTTTCTAACTATGGCTACACCTTC. Protein: CASRVSNYGYTF.